Following are 25 T cell receptor beta chains from one sample sequenced in a study of blood T cell repertoires in COVID-19. Produced via immunoSEQ multiplex PCR; TCRdb's table is partial and in-frame only. The table includes about 120,000 clones, about 83% detected once. Input material: peripheral blood. The receptors originated from a man between 70 and 80 years old with acute or convalescent COVID-19.

The chain uses TRBV5-5 and TRBJ2-5; TRBD2 matches 10 bases. Losses at the gene ends were 3 bases for V and 5 bases for J; bases not matched to a gene: 7. The germline V gene has CDR1 SGHKS and CDR2 YYEKEE (reference sequence). The CDR3 runs 15 residues. The CDR3 region is CASSWTSGSGETQYF. As DNA, the CDR3 is TGTGCCAGCAGCTGGACTAGCGGATCTGGGGAGACCCAGTACTTC.

This clone was detected a few times. The rearrangement uses TRBV5-1 and TRBJ1-2, with D perhaps TRBD1 (6 bases). The CDR3 is 14 amino acids. Germline V gives CDR1 SGHRS, CDR2 YFSETQ. Trimming left V 0 bases short and J 6 bases short, with 12 bases between. In DNA, the CDR3 is TGCGCCAGCAGCTTGGACAGGGTAGAGGATGGCTACACCTTC. This gives the protein CASSLDRVEDGYTF.

For this clone: Compared with germline, one end of the junction differs, possibly owing to a read error. This chain uses TRBV2 with TRBJ1-1; no clear D gene. CDR1 is SNHLY and CDR2 is FYNNEI in the germline V gene. This CDR3 comprises 14 residues. The CDR3 reads CVSSQVSSNTEAFF. Here the CDR3 DNA reads TGTGTCAGCAGCCAGGTCAGTTCGAACACTGAAGCTTTCTTT.

The rearrangement links TRBV3-1 (or the pseudogene TRBV3-2) to TRBJ2-1, with 7 bases that match TRBD2. J lost 3 bases, V lost 3 bases, and 2 bases had no gene match. This CDR3 has 14 residues. Germline CDR1 is LGHDT and CDR2 is YNNKEL (reference sequence). The CDR3 DNA follows: TGTGCCAGCAGCCAGCGGGAGTTCTACAATGAGCAGTTCTTC. It translates to CASSQREFYNEQFF.

This clone has just one count. The V and J genes are TRBV7-6 and TRBJ1-5, with 10 positions matching TRBD1. The CDR3 loop spans 16 amino acids. The V and J ends lost 4 bases and 6 bases, in that order; junction bases with no gene match: 9. Germline assignment: CDR1 SGHVS and CDR2 FNYEAQ. CDR3 DNA sequence: TGTGCCAGCAGCTCCGGGACAGGGGCACGAGGTCAGCCCCAGCATTTT. Its translation: CASSSGTGARGQPQHF.

V gene TRBV28 combines with J gene TRBJ1-2; D ambiguous. The CDR3 length is 13 residues. Germline V gene data show CDR1 as MDHEN and CDR2 as SYDVKM. Trimming took off 2 bases at V and 6 bases at J, with 10 bases between the two ends. In DNA, the CDR3 is TGTGCCAGCAGTTTACCCAGTTTCAATGGCTACACCTTC. It specifies CASSLPSFNGYTF.

This chain links TRBV5-6 with TRBJ2-7; D remains unclear. This CDR3 is 15 amino acids long. From germline, CDR1 is SGHDT and CDR2 YYEEEE. Deletions cut 5 bases from V and 0 bases from J, with 15 bases between. CDR3 nucleotide sequence: TGTGCCAGCAGTTTTGGAACGGAGACCTCCTACGAGCAGTACTTC. This encodes CASSFGTETSYEQYF.

This clone has just a few counts. This chain connects TRBV7-9 to TRBJ2-2, with 10 bases fitting TRBD2. CDR3 length: 18 amino acids. Germline CDR1 and CDR2: SEHNR and FQNEAQ (reference sequence). V lost 1 base, J lost 8 bases, and 13 bases stayed unmatched. CDR3 sequence: CASSLVRASGRAEGELFF. The CDR3 region has the DNA TGTGCCAGCAGCTTAGTGAGGGCCAGCGGGAGGGCCGAAGGGGAGCTGTTTTTT. Full variable domain (rest looked up from reference TRBV7-9 and TRBJ2-2): DTGVSQNPRHKITKRGQNVTFRCDPISEHNRLYWYRQTLGQGPEFLTYFQNEAQLEKSRLLSDRFSAERPKGSFSTLEIQRTEQGDSAMYLCASSLVRASGRAEGELFFGEGSRLTVL.

The table lists this clone with a count of one. The rearrangement joins TRBV5-1 to TRBJ2-1; tentatively, D is TRBD1 (6 bases). Trimming cost V 6 bases and J 1 base, with 14 bases left between them. The CDR3 loop spans 15 amino acids. Germline CDR1 and CDR2: SGHRS and YFSETQ. CDR3 DNA sequence: TGCGCCAGCACCGTAACAGGGATGTCCTACAATGAGCAGTTCTTC. Translation gives CASTVTGMSYNEQFF.

The genes are TRBV2 and TRBJ2-5, with 8 positions matching TRBD2. The CDR3 covers 16 residues. Trimming removed 9 bases from V and 1 base from J; junction bases left unmatched: 13. From germline, CDR1 is SNHLY and CDR2 FYNNEI. The CDR3 DNA follows: TGTGCCAGTAGGTCCGGGGGCGGGGGGACCCAAGAGACCCAGTACTTC. Amino acids: CASRSGGGGTQETQYF.

The chain uses TRBV9 and TRBJ2-1, with 12 positions matching TRBD2. The germline gives CDR1 SGDLS, CDR2 YYNGEE. The V and J ends lost 0 bases and 9 bases, in that order; junction bases with no gene match: 4. The CDR3 contains 15 residues. The CDR3 nucleotides read TGTGCCAGCAGCGTAGGACTAGCGGGAGTTGGTGAGCAGTTCTTC. Its protein product is CASSVGLAGVGEQFF.

The gene calls are TRBV11-1 and TRBJ2-1, with 9 bases identical to TRBD1. J lost 4 bases, V lost 5 bases, and 6 bases had no gene match. CDR3 length: 15 amino acids. Germline CDR1 is SGHAT and CDR2 is FQDESV (reference sequence). This CDR3 is CASSPGQGKYNEQFF. The CDR3 region has the DNA TGTGCCAGCAGCCCGGGACAGGGCAAATACAATGAGCAGTTCTTC.

This clone was seen a handful of times. V gene TRBV5-1 combines with J gene TRBJ1-1; the D is unclear. This CDR3 spans 14 amino acids. Germline CDR1 is SGHRS and CDR2 is YFSETQ. Deletions cut 0 bases from V and 0 bases from J, with 6 bases between. CDR3 residues: CASSLERLNTEAFF. The CDR3 DNA follows: TGCGCCAGCAGCTTGGAGAGGTTGAACACTGAAGCTTTCTTT.

This sequence joins TRBV27 and TRBJ1-2; 12 bases are shared with TRBD1. Trimming cost V 5 bases and J 7 bases; bases outside gene matches: 8. CDR1 is MNHEY and CDR2 is SMNVEV in the germline V gene (reference sequence). This CDR3 has 15 residues. CDR3 amino acids: CASSRAGTGGGGYTF. CDR3 bases: TGTGCCAGCAGTCGGGCCGGGACAGGGGGCGGTGGCTACACCTTC.

The chain links TRBV13 to TRBJ2-2, with D unresolved. There are 13 residues in the CDR3. The V gene lost 7 bases and the J gene lost 4 bases, with 10 bases spanning the gap. The germline gives CDR1 PRHDT, CDR2 FYEKMQ (reference sequence). CDR3 DNA sequence: TGTGCCAGCAATAAGCCGGGCACCGGGGAGCTGTTTTTT. It encodes CASNKPGTGELFF.

The chain uses TRBV7-9 and TRBJ1-2; no clear D. CDR3 size: 14 residues. V lost 0 bases to trimming and J lost 4 bases, with 9 bases between them. Germline V lookup: CDR1 SEHNR, CDR2 FQNEAQ (reference sequence). CDR3 loop: CASSLAAASYGYTF. CDR3 sequence (DNA): TGTGCCAGCAGCTTAGCAGCGGCTTCCTATGGCTACACCTTC.

The chain joins TRBV11-2 to TRBJ2-7; 8 bases fit TRBD1. Per the germline V gene, CDR1 is SGHAT and CDR2 is FQNNGV. V lost 6 bases and J lost 0; bases outside the gene matches: 4. The CDR3 runs 14 residues. CDR3 loop: CASRRTGSSYEQYF. CDR3 DNA sequence: TGTGCCAGCAGGAGGACAGGGAGCTCCTACGAGCAGTACTTC.

This chain connects TRBV6-5 to TRBJ1-6; D gene uncertain. The CDR3 loop spans 11 amino acids. V gave up 10 bases and J gave up 9 bases, with 10 bases separating them. The germline CDR1 and CDR2 sequences are MNHEY and SVGAGI. CDR3 sequence reads: CAIHGGSPLHF. CDR3 nucleotides: TGTGCCATCCACGGTGGTTCACCCCTCCACTTT.

This chain connects TRBV5-1 to TRBJ2-1; no firm D call. In germline, CDR1 is SGHRS, CDR2 YFSETQ. This CDR3 has 15 residues. The germline V and J ends were trimmed by 5 bases and 0 bases, with 12 bases remaining between them. The CDR3, as DNA: TGCGCCAGCAGGTTCACCTCTAGCTCCTACAATGAGCAGTTCTTC. This sequence encodes CASRFTSSSYNEQFF.

The genes are TRBV10-3 and TRBJ1-1; no clear D. CDR3 length equals 13 residues. Trimming removed 3 bases from V and 1 base from J, with 6 bases in between. Germline V lookup: CDR1 ENHRY, CDR2 SYGVKD. Here the CDR3 DNA reads TGTGCCATCAGTGAATCAGGGAACACTGAAGCTTTCTTT. This encodes CAISESGNTEAFF.

The chain has TRBV7-2 and TRBJ2-3; maybe TRBD2 (5 bases). CDR1 and CDR2 (germline): SGHTA, FQGNSA. The V and J ends lost 2 bases and 0 bases respectively, with 15 bases between them. This CDR3 contains 17 residues. The chain's CDR3 is CASSLKLAGPSTDTQYF. CDR3 bases: TGTGCCAGCAGCTTAAAGTTGGCGGGTCCTAGCACAGATACGCAGTATTTT.

This clone was seen just once. The J gene is TRBJ2-3, the V gene TRBV4-1; 9 nucleotides match TRBD2. Trimming at V came to 4 bases and at J to 0 bases, leaving 11 bases not matched to a gene. Germline lookup yields CDR1 MGHRA and CDR2 YSYEKL. The CDR3 spans 18 residues. In DNA, the CDR3 is TGCGCCAGCAGCCTTTTTGCGGGGGGGATTTCTAGCACAGATACGCAGTATTTT. It codes for CASSLFAGGISSTDTQYF.

Only one count was recorded for this clone. The gene calls are TRBV9 and TRBJ2-3; 8 bases agree with TRBD1. Germline-derived CDR1 and CDR2 are SGDLS and YYNGEE. There are 17 residues in the CDR3. Trimming cost V 3 bases and J 8 bases; bases outside gene matches: 17. The CDR3 sequence: CASSATDPGQASGTQYF. As DNA, the CDR3 is TGTGCCAGCAGCGCAACCGATCCGGGACAGGCCTCGGGTACGCAGTATTTT.

The genes are TRBV4-2 and TRBJ2-7; D may be TRBD2 (6 bases). Looked up from germline, CDR1 is LGHNA and CDR2 is YNFKEQ. The CDR3 has 15 amino acids. Trimming took off 1 base at V and 4 bases at J, with 14 bases between the two ends. CDR3 region: CASSQGRDPTYEQYF. DNA for the CDR3: TGTGCCAGCAGCCAAGGGCGGGACCCTACGTACGAGCAGTACTTC.

This clone was picked up one time. The chain combines TRBV19 with TRBJ1-2; TRBD1 might be the D (6 bases). Trimming removed 4 bases from V and 0 bases from J, with 12 bases in between. Germline V gene lookup returns CDR1 LNHDA and CDR2 SQIVND (reference sequence). The CDR3 contains 15 residues. The CDR3 DNA sequence: TGTGCCAGTAGTAAGGGGGTACAAACTAACTATGGCTACACCTTC. Protein product: CASSKGVQTNYGYTF.